The next 14 T cell receptor beta chains were all read from a single sample in a study of lymphopenia after photon versus proton radiotherapy. Some clones are missing from TCRdb's copy, which holds only in-frame ones; the method was immunoSEQ multiplex PCR. This table holds some 30,000 clones, 85% to 95% found once. The source material was peripheral blood, sampled from a patient treated with photon-based radiotherapy. All receptors derive from a woman aged 45-65 years with cholangiocarcinoma.

This chain links TRBV19 with TRBJ1-2, with D perhaps matching TRBD1 (5 bases). Trimming shortened V by 4 bases and J by 8 bases, and 17 bases separated the two germline ends. This CDR3 has 14 amino acids. Per germline, CDR1 LNHDA and CDR2 SQIVND (reference sequence). CDR3 sequence reads: CASSRQTGFGGYTF. CDR3 DNA sequence: TGTGCCAGTAGTAGACAAACAGGATTTGGCGGCTACACCTTC. The full variable domain, completed using reference TRBV19 and TRBJ1-2, is DGGITQSPKYLFRKEGQNVTLSCEQNLNHDAMYWYRQDPGQGLRLIYYSQIVNDFQKGDIAEGYSVSREKKESFPLTVTSAQKNPTAFYLCASSRQTGFGGYTFGSGTRLTVV.

The genes are TRBV4-1 and TRBJ1-5, with 9 bases identical to TRBD1. V lost 5 bases to trimming and J lost 3 bases; unmatched junction nucleotides: 5. This CDR3 comprises 15 residues. Germline V gives CDR1 MGHRA, CDR2 YSYEKL. The CDR3 region is CASSFRTGDNQPQHF. In DNA form, the CDR3 reads TGCGCCAGCAGCTTCCGGACAGGGGACAATCAGCCCCAGCATTTT.

In its sample, this clone was seen once. CDR3: CASSQVRDYGYTF. The CDR3 DNA sequence: TGCGCCAGCAGCCAAGTACGGGACTATGGCTACACCTTC. The genes are TRBV4-1 and TRBJ1-2; D remains unclear. V dropped 1 base and J dropped 3 bases, with 6 bases sitting between them. There are 13 residues in the CDR3. Germline lookup yields CDR1 MGHRA and CDR2 YSYEKL.

The chain joins TRBV5-4 to TRBJ1-2; D unclear. The germline V gene has CDR1 SGHNT and CDR2 YYREEE (reference sequence). The CDR3 extends over 13 amino acids. Trimming cost V 0 bases and J 2 bases, with 5 bases left between them. CDR3 DNA sequence: TGTGCCAGCAGCTTGGCCGCAAACTATGGCTACACCTTC. It codes for CASSLAANYGYTF. Drawing the rest from reference TRBV5-4 and TRBJ1-2, the complete variable domain is ETGVTQSPTHLIKTRGQQVTLRCSSQSGHNTVSWYQQALGQGPQFIFQYYREEENGRGNFPPRFSGLQFPNYSSELNVNALELDDSALYLCASSLAANYGYTFGSGTRLTVV.

V usage is TRBV29-1 and J usage is TRBJ2-1; TRBD2 matches 12 bases. The CDR3 spans 14 residues. Per the germline V gene, CDR1 is SQVTM and CDR2 is ANQGSEA. V gave up 6 bases and J gave up 6 bases; unmatched junction bases: 6. The CDR3 spells CSVATSGGRNEQFF. The CDR3 nucleotides read TGCAGCGTGGCGACTAGCGGGGGCCGCAATGAGCAGTTCTTC.

This chain connects TRBV5-1 to TRBJ1-1; TRBD1 agrees at 7 bases. From germline, CDR1 is SGHRS and CDR2 YFSETQ. This CDR3 has 12 residues. Trimming took 5 bases from V and 4 from J; bases not matched to a gene: 2. Written as DNA, the CDR3 is TGCGCCAGCAGTTGGGACAGCACTGAAGCTTTCTTT. Translation: CASSWDSTEAFF.

CDR3 residues: CASGSRTGGYNEQFF. CDR3 in DNA: TGCGCCAGCGGAAGCCGGACAGGGGGCTACAATGAGCAGTTCTTC. V is TRBV5-1 and J is TRBJ2-1; 10 bases are shared with TRBD1. The germline CDR1 and CDR2 sequences are SGHRS and YFSETQ. The CDR3 covers 15 residues. Unmatched junction bases numbered 7, after V lost 7 bases and J lost 3 bases.

V and J are TRBV19 and TRBJ1-1, with TRBD1 as a possible D gene (6 bases). Germline values: CDR1 LNHDA, CDR2 SQIVND (reference sequence). Trimming cost V 2 bases and J 4 bases, with 11 bases left between them. The CDR3 consists of 14 residues. The CDR3 coding sequence is TGTGCCAGTAGTATAACGGGGGCCGTCACTGAAGCTTTCTTT. Protein product: CASSITGAVTEAFF.

This chain links TRBV14 with TRBJ1-2, with 7 bases fitting TRBD1. Germline loops: CDR1 SGHDN, CDR2 FVKESK. This CDR3 has 12 residues. Trimming at V came to 5 bases and at J to 5 bases, leaving 2 bases not matched to a gene. Here the CDR3 DNA reads TGTGCCAGCAGCACACAGGGGTATGGCTACACCTTC. Amino acids: CASSTQGYGYTF. The whole variable domain, filled in from reference TRBV14 and TRBJ1-2, reads EAGVTQFPSHSVIEKGQTVTLRCDPISGHDNLYWYRRVMGKEIKFLLHFVKESKQDESGMPNNRFLAERTGGTYSTLKVQPAELEDSGVYFCASSTQGYGYTFGSGTRLTVV.

The chain is built from TRBV5-1 and TRBJ2-5, with 7 positions matching TRBD1. The CDR3 spans 15 residues. Germline assignment: CDR1 SGHRS and CDR2 YFSETQ. After removal of 0 bases from V and 4 bases from J, the junction contained 6 bases not matched to a gene. CDR3 amino acids: CASSLASAGGETQYF. The CDR3 DNA reads as TGCGCCAGCAGCTTGGCCTCGGCAGGGGGAGAGACCCAGTACTTC.

V usage is TRBV19 and J usage is TRBJ1-4, with D possibly being TRBD1 (6 bases). Germline CDR1 and CDR2: LNHDA and SQIVND (reference sequence). V lost 5 bases and J 0 bases, leaving 10 bases between the germline ends. The CDR3 totals 15 residues. Here the CDR3 reads CASSFRQATNEKLFF. The CDR3 nucleotides read TGTGCCAGTAGTTTCCGACAGGCAACTAATGAAAAACTGTTTTTT.

The rearrangement uses TRBV7-2 and TRBJ1-5, with TRBD1 identical over 7 bases. The germline CDR1 and CDR2 sequences are SGHTA and FQGNSA. The length of the CDR3 is 16 residues. The junction had 5 bases not matched to a gene; V was cut back by 3 bases and J by 0 bases. The CDR3 nucleotides read TGTGCCAGCAGCTTGAGCAGGGGGATTAGCAATCAGCCCCAGCATTTT. As protein: CASSLSRGISNQPQHF.

The gene calls are TRBV10-1 and TRBJ2-1; D may be TRBD1 (5 bases). The CDR3 consists of 16 residues. With 0 bases removed from V and 7 bases from J, the gap between germline ends came to 16 bases. Germline assignment: CDR1 WNHNN and CDR2 SYGVQD (reference sequence). CDR3 DNA sequence: TGCGCCAGCAGTGAGTCAGGTTTGGGGCTGGGGAATGAGCAGTTCTTC. This codes for CASSESGLGLGNEQFF.

The chain couples TRBV18 to TRBJ1-4; no reliable D call. Germline loops: CDR1 KGHSH, CDR2 LQKENI. Trimming took off 7 bases at V and 8 bases at J, with 17 bases between the two ends. The CDR3 covers 14 residues. The CDR3 spells CASCQRTLPEKLFF. DNA of the CDR3: TGTGCCAGCTGTCAGAGAACCCTACCGGAAAAACTGTTTTTT. The complete variable domain, with remaining parts taken from reference TRBV18 and TRBJ1-4, reads NAGVMQNPRHLVRRRGQEARLRCSPMKGHSHVYWYRQLPEEGLKFMVYLQKENIIDESGMPKERFSAEFPKEGPSILRIQQVVRGDSAAYFCASCQRTLPEKLFFGSGTQLSVL.